The 32 T cell receptor beta chains below were found in one sample sequenced in a study of blood T cell repertoires in COVID-19. Sequenced by immunoSEQ multiplex PCR; TCRdb stores in-frame clones only, minus some. This sample carries approximately 290,000 clones, about 80% of them seen once, and the ten largest clones take about a sixth. Sequenced input: peripheral blood. Receptors originate from a person in their 70s with COVID-19, enrolled during active disease.

This clone was detected a few times. The V call is TRBV4-2, the J call TRBJ2-2; possible D gene TRBD2, 6 bases. Trimming took off 4 bases at V and 0 bases at J, with 12 bases between the two ends. The CDR3 has 16 amino acids. CDR1 and CDR2 from the germline V gene are LGHNA and YNFKEQ. The chain's CDR3 is CASSPDLASNTGELFF. The CDR3 nucleotides read TGTGCCAGCAGCCCTGACCTAGCGTCGAACACCGGGGAGCTGTTTTTT.

V usage is TRBV19 and J usage is TRBJ2-7, with TRBD1 matching over 8 bases. V lost 7 bases, J lost 2 bases, and 7 bases stayed unmatched. The CDR3 length is 14 residues. Germline CDR1 and CDR2: LNHDA and SQIVND (reference sequence). The CDR3 region has the DNA TGTGCCAGTAACCCCAGGACAGGGCCCTACGAGCAGTACTTC. Amino acids: CASNPRTGPYEQYF.

The V call is TRBV5-6, the J call TRBJ1-5; D is perhaps TRBD1 (5 bases). The CDR3 runs 14 residues. Germline-derived CDR1 and CDR2 are SGHDT and YYEEEE. The V end lost 4 bases, the J end lost 5 bases, and 13 bases lay between the germline ends. CDR3 region: CASSVGRAHQPQHF. The CDR3 nucleotides read TGTGCCAGCAGCGTGGGCAGGGCCCATCAGCCCCAGCATTTT.

The chain joins TRBV28 to TRBJ2-7, with 9 bases matching TRBD1. Unmatched junction bases numbered 8, after V lost 6 bases and J lost 5 bases. CDR3 length equals 14 residues. Germline-derived CDR1 and CDR2 are MDHEN and SYDVKM. CDR3 DNA: TGTGCCAGCAGGGTTGGGGACAGGGTAAACGAGCAGTACTTC. Amino acid sequence: CASRVGDRVNEQYF.

The chain carries TRBV28 and TRBJ1-5; maybe TRBD1 (5 bases). The CDR3 extends over 16 amino acids. Germline lookup yields CDR1 MDHEN and CDR2 SYDVKM. V lost 1 base, J lost 0 bases, and 10 bases lay in between. CDR3 bases: TGTGCCAGCAGTTTATTGGGGGGATATAGCAATCAGCCCCAGCATTTT. It encodes CASSLLGGYSNQPQHF.

The chain couples TRBV5-4 to TRBJ2-7; 7 nucleotides align to TRBD2. The V segment lost 3 bases and the J segment 4 bases; nucleotides outside the gene matches: 4. The germline V gene encodes CDR1 SGHNT and CDR2 YYREEE (reference sequence). The CDR3 covers 13 residues. As DNA, the CDR3 is TGTGCCAGCAGCTCGGCTAGCGGATACGAGCAGTACTTC. Translation gives CASSSASGYEQYF.

The rearrangement uses TRBV5-1 and TRBJ2-3, with 7 bases lining up with TRBD1. Germline lookup yields CDR1 SGHRS and CDR2 YFSETQ. V shed 3 bases and J 0 bases; nucleotides not matched to a gene: 4. The CDR3 is 15 residues long. The CDR3 region is CASSSYRGSTDTQYF. In nucleotides, the CDR3 is TGCGCCAGCAGCTCCTACAGGGGCAGCACAGATACGCAGTATTTT.

This clone was counted a few times. This sequence joins TRBV18 and TRBJ2-7; possible D gene TRBD1, 6 bases. Germline V CDR1 and CDR2: KGHSH, LQKENI. The V gene lost 3 bases and the J gene lost 6 bases, with 15 bases spanning the gap. The CDR3 has 14 amino acids. CDR3 sequence (DNA): TGTGCCAGCTCACCCGGACAGTTACCGAGCGAGCAGTACTTC. This codes for CASSPGQLPSEQYF.

This clone was seen a few times. This chain uses TRBV5-6 with TRBJ1-6; TRBD1 matches 9 bases. The CDR3 sequence is 15 residues long. Germline CDR1 reads SGHDT; CDR2 reads YYEEEE. The junction had 9 bases not matched to a gene; V was cut back by 5 bases and J by 9 bases. The CDR3 DNA sequence: TGTGCCAGCAGTGTTTGGGACAGGGACGCTTCACCCCTCCACTTT. It yields the protein CASSVWDRDASPLHF. The full variable domain, its missing parts supplied by reference TRBV5-6 and TRBJ1-6, is DAGVTQSPTHLIKTRGQQVTLRCSPKSGHDTVSWYQQALGQGPQFIFQYYEEEERQRGNFPDRFSGHQFPNYSSELNVNALLLGDSALYLCASSVWDRDASPLHFGNGTRLTVT.

The V and J genes are TRBV6-5 and TRBJ2-1; the match to TRBD2 covers 8 bases. The CDR3 totals 15 residues. Per germline, CDR1 MNHEY and CDR2 SVGAGI. Trimming removed 2 bases from V and 5 bases from J; junction bases left unmatched: 5. The CDR3 bases are TGTGCCAGCAGTTACGTGCGGGGGGCTAACAATGAGCAGTTCTTC. Its translation is CASSYVRGANNEQFF.

This chain uses TRBV27 with TRBJ2-2; weak D call: TRBD1 (5 bases). The V end was cut by 1 base, the J end by 6 bases, with 9 bases between. This CDR3 region has 14 residues. CDR1 MNHEY and CDR2 SMNVEV come from the germline V gene (reference sequence). For the CDR3, the DNA is TGTGCCAGCAGTTTATGGCCCAGGGCCGGGGAGCTGTTTTTT. It specifies CASSLWPRAGELFF.

The J gene is TRBJ2-5, the V gene TRBV24-1, with 8 positions matching TRBD2. The CDR3 is made up of 13 amino acids. After removal of 5 bases from V and 2 bases from J, the junction contained 0 bases not matched to a gene. CDR1 is KGHDR and CDR2 is SFDVKD in the germline V gene. CDR3 nucleotide sequence: TGTGCCACCAGTGCGGGGGGGCAAGAGACCCAGTACTTC. Residues: CATSAGGQETQYF.

The chain is built from TRBV28 and TRBJ1-6, with 9 bases matching TRBD1. There are 20 residues in the CDR3. Germline-derived CDR1 and CDR2 are MDHEN and SYDVKM. J gave up 8 bases and V 4 bases, and 21 bases lay outside the gene matches. The CDR3 region is CASSSSLKTGGTVWDSPLHF. The CDR3 nucleotides read TGTGCCAGCAGTTCCTCCTTGAAGACAGGGGGGACCGTTTGGGATTCACCCCTCCACTTT.

The rearrangement uses TRBV6-5 and TRBJ1-1; D may be TRBD1 (6 bases). Per the germline V gene, CDR1 is MNHEY and CDR2 is SVGAGI. V was pared by 4 bases and J by 7 bases, with 22 bases between. This CDR3 region has 16 residues. The chain's CDR3 is CASSSVVGTIGFEAFF. The CDR3 region has the DNA TGTGCCAGCAGTTCCGTCGTCGGGACAATAGGATTTGAAGCTTTCTTT.

This chain joins TRBV7-2 and TRBJ2-1; 13 bases are a match to TRBD2. The germline V gene encodes CDR1 SGHTA and CDR2 FQGNSA. The CDR3 is 15 amino acids. J lost 7 bases, V lost 1 base, and 1 base had no gene match. In DNA form, the CDR3 reads TGTGCCAGCAGCTTAGGACTAGCGGGAGGAAATGAGCAGTTCTTC. It translates to CASSLGLAGGNEQFF.

The sample holds a few counts of this clone. The chain couples TRBV27 to TRBJ1-1; D remains ambiguous. Germline CDR1 reads MNHEY; CDR2 reads SMNVEV (reference sequence). Trimming took off 6 bases at V and 0 bases at J, with 11 bases between the two ends. This CDR3 is built from 14 residues. The CDR3 here is CASRLQALNTEAFF. In nucleotides, the CDR3 is TGTGCCAGCAGACTCCAGGCCTTGAACACTGAAGCTTTCTTT.

This chain connects TRBV29-1 to TRBJ2-3; D remains ambiguous. The germline CDR1 and CDR2 sequences are SQVTM and ANQGSEA. The CDR3 runs 12 residues. V lost 7 bases, J lost 8 bases, and 16 bases lay in between. The CDR3 nucleotides are TGCAGCGCTGTGATCCCGGGTGGTACGCAGTATTTT. This gives the protein CSAVIPGGTQYF.

This chain connects TRBV7-2 to TRBJ2-1, with 8 bases identical to TRBD1. The V segment lost 5 bases and the J segment 8 bases; nucleotides outside the gene matches: 5. Germline CDR1 is SGHTA and CDR2 is FQGNSA. The CDR3 is made up of 13 amino acids. This chain's CDR3 is CASSRDRLDEQFF. In DNA, the CDR3 is TGTGCCAGCAGCAGGGACAGGTTGGATGAGCAGTTCTTC.

The chain uses TRBV9 and TRBJ1-5; D not resolved. Germline V CDR1 and CDR2: SGDLS, YYNGEE. This CDR3 spans 14 amino acids. V lost 3 bases and J lost 0, with 7 bases in between. For the CDR3, the DNA is TGTGCCAGCAGCGGCGGTTATAGCAATCAGCCCCAGCATTTT. Its protein is CASSGGYSNQPQHF. Full variable domain (remainder filled in from reference TRBV9 and TRBJ1-5): DSGVTQTPKHLITATGQRVTLRCSPRSGDLSVYWYQQSLDQGLQFLIQYYNGEERAKGNILERFSAQQFPDLHSELNLSSLELGDSALYFCASSGGYSNQPQHFGDGTRLSIL.

The chain joins TRBV30 to TRBJ2-7, with 9 nucleotides matching TRBD2. V gave up 0 bases and J gave up 6 bases; unmatched junction bases: 12. Germline V gene sequence: CDR1 GTSNPN, CDR2 SVGIG (reference sequence). This CDR3 region has 16 residues. In DNA form, the CDR3 reads TGTGCCTGGAGTGTAAGCGGGGCTCTAGCGGGACGCGAGCAGTACTTC. Its translation: CAWSVSGALAGREQYF.

The chain couples TRBV15 to TRBJ1-5; 7 bases align to TRBD1. This CDR3 spans 15 amino acids. Germline V lookup: CDR1 LNHNV, CDR2 YYDKDF (reference sequence). The V and J ends lost 3 bases and 3 bases, in that order; junction bases with no gene match: 5. The CDR3 region has the DNA TGTGCCACCAGCAGTACAGGGGCGCTCAATCAGCCCCAGCATTTT. Its protein product is CATSSTGALNQPQHF.

This chain joins TRBV3-1 (or the pseudogene TRBV3-2) and TRBJ2-5; TRBD2 is a possible D gene (6 bases). V was clipped by 1 base and J by 5 bases, with 14 bases between them. CDR3 length: 15 amino acids. Per germline, CDR1 LGHDT and CDR2 YNNKEL (reference sequence). Here the CDR3 reads CASSQVRGPGETQYF. The CDR3 DNA is TGTGCCAGCAGCCAAGTGCGGGGCCCGGGGGAGACCCAGTACTTC.

The chain combines TRBV7-9 with TRBJ2-7; 8 positions match TRBD2. This CDR3 has 19 amino acids. V was clipped by 4 bases and J by 0 bases; unmatched bases: 17. Germline CDR1 and CDR2: SEHNR and FQNEAQ (reference sequence). CDR3 residues: CASSSTHAMTGGPSYEQYF. CDR3 nucleotides: TGTGCCAGCAGCTCTACCCATGCTATGACGGGGGGGCCCTCCTACGAGCAGTACTTC.

The V and J genes are TRBV4-3 and TRBJ2-7; 9 bases agree with TRBD2. Germline V gene sequence: CDR1 LGHNA, CDR2 YSLEER. The CDR3 extends over 15 amino acids. V shed 0 bases and J 2 bases; nucleotides not matched to a gene: 2. This CDR3 is CASSQEQRGAYEQYF. For the CDR3, the DNA is TGCGCCAGCAGCCAAGAGCAGCGGGGGGCCTACGAGCAGTACTTC.

The chain carries TRBV28 and TRBJ2-2; 8 positions agree with TRBD1. In germline, CDR1 is MDHEN, CDR2 SYDVKM. Trimming took 5 bases from V and 4 from J; bases not matched to a gene: 6. The CDR3 is 15 amino acids. CDR3: CASSPRTGTTGELFF. Here the CDR3 DNA reads TGTGCCAGCAGTCCCCGGACAGGGACCACCGGGGAGCTGTTTTTT. Complete variable domain (other parts from reference TRBV28 and TRBJ2-2): DVKVTQSSRYLVKRTGEKVFLECVQDMDHENMFWYRQDPGLGLRLIYFSYDVKMKEKGDIPEGYSVSREKKERFSLILESASTNQTSMYLCASSPRTGTTGELFFGEGSRLTVL.

The CDR3 sequence is CAISNLQGGNTEAFF. The CDR3 DNA follows: TGTGCCATCAGTAACTTACAGGGGGGGAACACTGAAGCTTTCTTT. The chain carries TRBV10-3 and TRBJ1-1; 8 bases map to TRBD1. V dropped 5 bases and J dropped 1; count of bases not matched to a gene: 6. From germline, CDR1 is ENHRY and CDR2 SYGVKD. This CDR3 has 15 amino acids.

The chain carries TRBV5-8 and TRBJ2-5; D is uncertain. Germline V CDR1 and CDR2: SGHTS, YDEGEE. V lost 5 bases and J lost 2, with 10 bases in between. The CDR3 extends over 13 amino acids. CDR3 nucleotides: TGTGCCAGCAGAAAAGACATACAAGAGACCCAGTACTTC. This encodes CASRKDIQETQYF.

This clone appeared once. The rearrangement joins TRBV11-2 to TRBJ2-5, with 12 positions matching TRBD1. Germline assignment: CDR1 SGHAT and CDR2 FQNNGV. V trimming: 3 bases; J trimming: 5 bases; junction bases outside the gene matches: 7. The CDR3 covers 16 residues. Written as DNA, the CDR3 is TGTGCCAGCAGCTTTACCGGGACAGGGGGCGGGGAGACCCAGTACTTC. Translated: CASSFTGTGGGETQYF. The full variable domain, completed using reference TRBV11-2 and TRBJ2-5, is EAGVAQSPRYKIIEKRQSVAFWCNPISGHATLYWYQQILGQGPKLLIQFQNNGVVDDSQLPKDRFSAERLKGVDSTLKIQPAKLEDSAVYLCASSFTGTGGGETQYFGPGTRLLVL.

The chain employs TRBV7-2 and TRBJ1-2; D unresolved. Trimming took off 1 base at V and 0 bases at J, with 9 bases between the two ends. CDR1 SGHTA and CDR2 FQGNSA come from the germline V gene. The CDR3 is 15 residues long. CDR3 amino acids: CASSLERPPNYGYTF. The CDR3 bases are TGTGCCAGCAGCTTAGAGAGGCCCCCTAACTATGGCTACACCTTC.

The genes are TRBV27 and TRBJ2-7, with D unresolved. The CDR3 consists of 13 residues. Germline V gene data show CDR1 as MNHEY and CDR2 as SMNVEV (reference sequence). Between the trimmed V and J ends, which lost 2 bases and 2 bases, there was a span of 7 bases. The CDR3 region has the DNA TGTGCCAGCAGTTTAAAACTACCCTACGAGCAGTACTTC. Protein product: CASSLKLPYEQYF.

The chain is built from TRBV21-1 and TRBJ2-1; the D call of TRBD2 is as the table states it, not checked on the DNA. TRBV21-1 is annotated as a pseudogene. The CDR3 length is 17 residues. Here the CDR3 DNA reads TGTGCCAGCAGCAAAGTGGCTAGCGGGGTGGTTTACAATGAGCAGTTCTTC. This codes for CASSKVASGVVYNEQFF.

Points on this clone: A read error may account for a junction end that differs from germline. The chain employs TRBV7-2 and TRBJ2-3; the match to TRBD2 covers 11 bases. CDR1 and CDR2 from the germline V gene are SGHTA and FQGNSA. This CDR3 has 14 residues. This chain's CDR3 is CASSIAGGADTQYF. In DNA form, the CDR3 reads TGTGCCAGCAGCATAGCGGGAGGGGCAGATACGCAGTATTTT. The full variable domain, with the rest looked up from reference TRBV7-2 and TRBJ2-3, is GAGVSQSPSNKVTEKGKDVELRCDPISGHTALYWYRQSLGQGLEFLIYFQGNSAPDKSGLPSDRFSAERTGGSVSTLTIQRTQQEDSAVYLCASSIAGGADTQYFGPGTRLTVL.